In its sample, the clone carrying this TCR beta chain was seen a few times. The data originate from a study of blood T cell repertoires in COVID-19. Study context: Nucleic acid was either cDNA or gDNA, and it came from T cells, B-cell-depleted T cells, or PBMCs.

From germline, CDR1 is MNHEY and CDR2 SVGAGI. J was trimmed by 5 bases and V by 8 bases; bases with no gene match: 9. This CDR3 region has 15 residues. Authors' data handling: For nucleated cells, counts were estimated from reference gene primer amplification. Generated by immunoSEQ multiplex PCR, the TCRdb table keeps only in-frame clones and is missing some. Clone size and V and J calls were adopted from that table, with D and trimming inferred from the DNA. The data hold roughly 250,000 clones, with roughly 86% observed a single time. The study assigned cohorts using participant-reported clinical history. Two negative PCRs, clearance, or symptom resolution characterized the recovered Cohort 3 donors.

The chain uses TRBV6-5 and TRBJ2-1; 10 positions agree with TRBD2. The sample was PBMCs or T cells enriched from blood (not recorded which). This TCR derives from a woman between 45 and 60 years old who had recovered from COVID-19. The CDR3 is CASQTNSGRNNEQFF. The CDR3 DNA sequence: TGTGCCAGCCAAACCAATAGCGGGAGGAACAATGAGCAGTTCTTC.